This section outlines one T cell receptor beta chain sequence together with its context. Participants came from about 24 US areas, aged about 18 to 89 years. Original processing notes: Amplification from reference gene primers served as the basis for estimated nucleated cell counts. Assay used: immunoSEQ multiplex PCR; TCRdb lists only in-frame clones, some missing. The V and J calls and the clone size are those of that table, but D and trimming were determined from the DNA. The sample consists of 250,000 to 300,000 clones, about 90% of them appearing once. The sample comes from a study of blood T cell repertoires in COVID-19. On the study more broadly: T cells, B-cell-depleted T cells, or PBMCs provided the cDNA or gDNA that served as material.

This receptor was obtained from a human donor in a cohort exposed to, infected with or recovered from COVID-19 (not recorded which). The donor label of this sample is uncertain. Material for sequencing was PBMCs or T cells enriched from blood (not recorded which).

The CDR3 nucleotides read TGTGCCAGTATGGCAGGGATGAACTATGGCTACACCTTC. This gives the protein CASMAGMNYGYTF. The V call is TRBV19, the J call TRBJ1-2; D is perhaps TRBD1 (5 bases). Looked up from germline, CDR1 is LNHDA and CDR2 is SQIVND (reference sequence). The CDR3 is made up of 13 amino acids. V was clipped by 7 bases and J by 2 bases, with 11 bases between them.